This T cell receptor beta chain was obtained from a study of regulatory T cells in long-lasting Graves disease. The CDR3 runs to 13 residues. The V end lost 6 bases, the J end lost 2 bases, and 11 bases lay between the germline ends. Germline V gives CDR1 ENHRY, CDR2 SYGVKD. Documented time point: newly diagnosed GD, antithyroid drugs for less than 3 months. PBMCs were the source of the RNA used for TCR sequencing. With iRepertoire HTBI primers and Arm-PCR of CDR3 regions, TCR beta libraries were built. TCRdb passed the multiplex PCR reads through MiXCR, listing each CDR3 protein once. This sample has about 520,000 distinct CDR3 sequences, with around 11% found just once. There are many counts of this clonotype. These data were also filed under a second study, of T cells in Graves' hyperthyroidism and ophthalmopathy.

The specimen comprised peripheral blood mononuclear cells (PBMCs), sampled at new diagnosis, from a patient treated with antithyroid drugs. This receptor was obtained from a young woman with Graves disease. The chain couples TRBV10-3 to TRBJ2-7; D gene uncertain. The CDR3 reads CAISGVGAYEQYF. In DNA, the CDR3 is TGTGCCATCAGCGGAGTTGGTGCCTACGAGCAGTACTTC.